Listed below are T cell receptor beta chains from one sample, sequenced in a study of follicular helper T cells after annual influenza vaccination. The repertoire was sequenced with immunoSEQ multiplex PCR; TCRdb's copy has only in-frame clones and lacks some. The sample comprises roughly 15,000 clones, roughly 80% of which are singletons, and 0.35% to 0.55% rests with the top ten. Material: CXCR5- memory CD4+ T cells sorted from blood, obtained on the day of influenza vaccination. These receptors all come from an adult who received the influenza vaccine. The CDR3 runs from the conserved cysteine through the conserved F or W. The order of the fields is D gene, J gene, clone size, V gene, CDR3 DNA, CDR3 protein. The D gene is left open where the match is weak. A clone size is listed for some rows: how often the clone was seen (once, few, many), or a class if it is expanded.

d_call: .; j_call: TRBJ1-2; clone_size: .; v_call: TRBV28; cdr3_nt: TGTGCCAGCAGTTCAGTCGGGGGGCAGGGCTATGGCTACACCTTC; cdr3_aa: CASSSVGGQGYGYTF
d_call: .; j_call: TRBJ2-7; clone_size: few; v_call: TRBV2; cdr3_nt: TGTGCCAGCAGTGAGACCAAGAACAAGTACTTC; cdr3_aa: CASSETKNKYF
d_call: TRBD2; j_call: TRBJ2-7; clone_size: .; v_call: TRBV18; cdr3_nt: TGTGCCAGCTCAACACGGACTAGCTACGAGCAGTACTTC; cdr3_aa: CASSTRTSYEQYF
d_call: .; j_call: TRBJ1-3; clone_size: .; v_call: TRBV5-6; cdr3_nt: TGTGCCAGCAGCTTTGCTCAAACAGGGAGAAACACCATATATTTT; cdr3_aa: CASSFAQTGRNTIYF
d_call: .; j_call: TRBJ1-3; clone_size: .; v_call: TRBV13; cdr3_nt: TGTGCCAGCAGCCCGGCTCGGAGGGGCAACACCATATATTTT; cdr3_aa: CASSPARRGNTIYF
d_call: .; j_call: TRBJ2-1; clone_size: .; v_call: TRBV15; cdr3_nt: TGTGCCACCAGCAGAGAAAGGGGATACAATGAGCAGTTCTTC; cdr3_aa: CATSRERGYNEQFF
d_call: TRBD2; j_call: TRBJ2-1; clone_size: once; v_call: TRBV2; cdr3_nt: TGTGCCAGCAGTGAAGCGCTCTCCCTAATAGCGGGGGGCCACAATGAGCAGTTCTTC; cdr3_aa: CASSEALSLIAGGHNEQFF
d_call: TRBD1; j_call: TRBJ1-4; clone_size: .; v_call: TRBV19; cdr3_nt: TGTGCCAGTAGTGGACAGGGCAAGGCGAATGAAAAACTGTTTTTT; cdr3_aa: CASSGQGKANEKLFF
d_call: TRBD2; j_call: TRBJ2-3; clone_size: .; v_call: TRBV6-1; cdr3_nt: TGTGCCAGCAGTGGGACTAGCGGGGGGGGAGATACGCAGTATTTT; cdr3_aa: CASSGTSGGGDTQYF
d_call: .; j_call: TRBJ1-1; clone_size: .; v_call: TRBV29-1; cdr3_nt: TGCAGCGTTGCGGCAGGGACGAACACTGAAGCTTTCTTT; cdr3_aa: CSVAAGTNTEAFF
d_call: .; j_call: TRBJ2-1; clone_size: .; v_call: TRBV10-1; cdr3_nt: TGCGCCAGCAGGGCAGACCCTGAGCAGTTCTTC; cdr3_aa: CASRADPEQFF
d_call: TRBD1; j_call: TRBJ2-2; clone_size: .; v_call: TRBV18; cdr3_nt: TGTGCCAGCTCACCGCGTTCGGGACAGGTTCCGGGGGAGCTGTTTTTT; cdr3_aa: CASSPRSGQVPGELFF
d_call: .; j_call: TRBJ2-7; clone_size: .; v_call: TRBV7-2; cdr3_nt: TGTGCCAGCAGCTTAGAGGGTTTAAGTCTGTCGTACGAGCAGTACTTC; cdr3_aa: CASSLEGLSLSYEQYF
d_call: .; j_call: TRBJ1-1; clone_size: .; v_call: TRBV4-1; cdr3_nt: TGCGCCAGCAGCCAAGAAACTCGGAACAGGAAACTTGAAGCTTTCTTT; cdr3_aa: CASSQETRNRKLEAFF
d_call: .; j_call: TRBJ1-3; clone_size: .; v_call: TRBV2; cdr3_nt: TGTGCCAGCAAACCGACCATCTCTGGAAACACCATATATTTT; cdr3_aa: CASKPTISGNTIYF
d_call: .; j_call: TRBJ2-5; clone_size: .; v_call: TRBV15; cdr3_nt: TGTGCCACCAGCGCCAGACTAGACATTATCCGACTTCAAGAGACCCAGTACTTC; cdr3_aa: CATSARLDIIRLQETQYF
d_call: .; j_call: TRBJ1-4; clone_size: .; v_call: TRBV29-1; cdr3_nt: TGCAGCGTTGTCGGACAGCTTAATGAAAAACTGTTTTTT; cdr3_aa: CSVVGQLNEKLFF
d_call: TRBD2; j_call: TRBJ2-7; clone_size: .; v_call: TRBV4-1; cdr3_nt: TGCGCCAGCAGCCAAGAACGGCGGGGGGGCCTTTACGAGCAGTACTTC; cdr3_aa: CASSQERRGGLYEQYF
d_call: .; j_call: TRBJ1-2; clone_size: .; v_call: TRBV4-1; cdr3_nt: TGCGCCAGCAGCCAAGCGCAGGGCGTTGGCTACACCTTC; cdr3_aa: CASSQAQGVGYTF
d_call: TRBD1; j_call: TRBJ1-1; clone_size: .; v_call: TRBV7-9; cdr3_nt: TGTGCCAGCAGCTCCTCAGGGGGCGCAGGTGAAGCTTTCTTT; cdr3_aa: CASSSSGGAGEAFF